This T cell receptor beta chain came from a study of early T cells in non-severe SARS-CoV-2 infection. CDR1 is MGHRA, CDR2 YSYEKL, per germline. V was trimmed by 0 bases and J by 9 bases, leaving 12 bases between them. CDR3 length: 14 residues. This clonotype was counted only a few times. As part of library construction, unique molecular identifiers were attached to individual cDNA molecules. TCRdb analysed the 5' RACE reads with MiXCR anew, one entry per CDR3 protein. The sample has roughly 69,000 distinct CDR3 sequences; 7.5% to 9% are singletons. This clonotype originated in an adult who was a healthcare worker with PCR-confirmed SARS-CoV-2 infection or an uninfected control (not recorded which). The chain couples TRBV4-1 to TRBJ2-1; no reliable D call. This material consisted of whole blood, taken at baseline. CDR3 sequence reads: CASSQEDRGTEQFF. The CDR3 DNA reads TGCGCCAGCAGCCAAGAAGATAGAGGCACTGAGCAGTTCTTC.